This T cell receptor (beta chain) was captured in a study of response to subunit inactivated influenza vaccine. There are many counts of this clonotype. MiXCR was run by TCRdb on the RT-PCR reads, yielding one entry per CDR3 protein. The sample yields almost 250,000 distinct CDR3 sequences, more than 9% seen once. CDR3 size: 15 residues. V lost 5 bases, J lost 5 bases, and 9 bases stayed unmatched. The V gene's germline CDR1 is MDHEN and CDR2 SYDVKM. Source: non-naive T cells sorted from PBMCs, taken roughly 2 weeks before vaccination. The V call is TRBV28, the J call TRBJ2-5, with 9 bases identical to TRBD2. This TCR was recovered from a man aged 50 or older who received an inactivated influenza vaccine. CDR3 bases: TGTGCCAGCAGTCCCGGGGCGGGGGGGAAGGAGACCCAGTACTTC. Amino acids: CASSPGAGGKETQYF. Using reference TRBV28 and TRBJ2-5 for the parts outside the CDR3, the full variable domain is DVKVTQSSRYLVKRTGEKVFLECVQDMDHENMFWYRQDPGLGLRLIYFSYDVKMKEKGDIPEGYSVSREKKERFSLILESASTNQTSMYLCASSPGAGGKETQYFGPGTRLLVL.